The text below deals with one T cell receptor (beta chain). This entry comes from a study of identical twins. The germline CDR1 and CDR2 sequences are DFQATT and SNEGSKA (reference sequence). Trimming cost V 5 bases and J 2 bases, with 24 bases left between them. The CDR3 is 18 residues long. A universal primer site was added by template switching, and unique molecular identifiers were carried by the cDNA. One entry per CDR3 protein results from TCRdb running MiXCR on the 5' RACE reads. Of around 1.7 million distinct CDR3 sequences in the sample, around 29% were seen once. This chain joins TRBV20-1 and TRBJ2-2; weak D call: TRBD2 (6 bases). The sample taken for sequencing was cord blood. This receptor was identified in a newborn girl in good health. The CDR3 loop reads CSAAGIRTGTKNTGELFF. In nucleotides, the CDR3 is TGCAGTGCTGCGGGGATAAGAACCGGGACCAAAAACACCGGGGAGCTGTTTTTT.